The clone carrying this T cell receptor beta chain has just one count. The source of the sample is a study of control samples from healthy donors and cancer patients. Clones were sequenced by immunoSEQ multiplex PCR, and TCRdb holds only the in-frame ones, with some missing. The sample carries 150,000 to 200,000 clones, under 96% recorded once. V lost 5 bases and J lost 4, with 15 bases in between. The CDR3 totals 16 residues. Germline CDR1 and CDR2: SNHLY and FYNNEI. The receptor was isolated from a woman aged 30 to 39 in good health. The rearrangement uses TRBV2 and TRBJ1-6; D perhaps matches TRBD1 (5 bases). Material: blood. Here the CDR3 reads CASSPGVLPYNSPLHF. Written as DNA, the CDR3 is TGTGCCAGCAGTCCGGGGGTGCTTCCATATAATTCACCCCTCCACTTT.